Below, 25 T cell receptor beta chains from the same sample are listed, as sequenced in a study of molecular identifiers for immune sequencing clone quantification. TCRdb independently ran MiXCR on the PCR reads; one entry per CDR3 protein. The repertoire holds about 330,000 distinct CDR3 sequences, with roughly 24% as singletons. Sequenced input: naive CD8+ T cells from blood, with Jurkat cell RNA spiked in. Subset here: FACS-sorted CD8+CD4-CCR7+CD45RA+ naive T cells. Receptors originate from a human donor in good health. Some libraries in this study had Jurkat cell RNA spiked in.

This clonotype was picked up many times. The V and J genes are TRBV19 and TRBJ2-1, with 8 bases matching TRBD2. This CDR3 is 15 amino acids long. V gave up 4 bases and J gave up 1 base; unmatched junction bases: 3. CDR1 is LNHDA, CDR2 SQIVND, per germline (reference sequence). Here the CDR3 reads CASSTGGDSYNEQFF. The CDR3 DNA reads TGTGCCAGTAGTACGGGGGGGGATTCCTACAATGAGCAGTTCTTC.

This clonotype appeared many times. The rearrangement joins TRBV7-2 to TRBJ2-3; TRBD2 matches at 12 bases. Germline V gene sequence: CDR1 SGHTA, CDR2 FQGNSA. The CDR3 totals 16 residues. V lost 5 bases and J lost 5; bases outside the gene matches: 8. DNA for the CDR3: TGTGCCAGCAGCGCAAGACTAGCGGGGGCCGTAGATACGCAGTATTTT. Translated, it gives CASSARLAGAVDTQYF.

The CDR3 DNA reads TGTGCCAGCAGTTTAGATTTGGGGTATCAGAACACTGAAGCTTTCTTT. It yields the protein CASSLDLGYQNTEAFF. The J gene is TRBJ1-1, the V gene TRBV12-3 or TRBV12-4, with D hard to call. This CDR3 is built from 16 residues. V was pared by 1 base and J by 1 base, with 13 bases between.

This clonotype was observed at least ten times. The chain has TRBV24-1 and TRBJ2-7; D ambiguous. This CDR3 is 14 amino acids long. Germline V gene sequence: CDR1 KGHDR, CDR2 SFDVKD. V lost 4 bases to trimming and J lost 1 base, with 10 bases between them. CDR3: CATSDPKASYEQYF. CDR3 sequence (DNA): TGTGCCACCAGTGACCCGAAAGCGTCCTACGAGCAGTACTTC.

This clonotype appeared a few times. J is TRBJ1-1 and V is TRBV9; D ambiguous. Between the trimmed V and J ends, which lost 3 bases and 0 bases, there was a span of 12 bases. This CDR3 is built from 15 residues. Germline V gene lookup returns CDR1 SGDLS and CDR2 YYNGEE. CDR3 coding DNA: TGTGCCAGCAGCGGAGGGCCAAAATTGAACACTGAAGCTTTCTTT. Residues: CASSGGPKLNTEAFF.

This clonotype was detected only a few times. The CDR3 spells CSAKGPLILETQYF. As DNA, the CDR3 is TGCAGTGCTAAAGGCCCCTTGATCTTGGAGACCCAGTACTTC. The J gene is TRBJ2-5, the V gene TRBV20-1; D gene unclear. V lost 4 bases to trimming and J lost 5 bases, with 17 bases between them. The CDR3 covers 14 residues. Germline V lookup: CDR1 DFQATT, CDR2 SNEGSKA (reference sequence).

As for this clonotype: A much larger clone differs from this one at a single base, so this may be a read error. The CDR3 does not end in the conserved phenylalanine or tryptophan, so this is likely a read error. The chain is built from TRBV27 and TRBJ2-7; D is perhaps TRBD2 (6 bases). Germline lookup yields CDR1 MNHEY and CDR2 SMNVEV (reference sequence). This CDR3 is 14 amino acids long. Trimming cost V 1 base and J 2 bases, with 9 bases left between them. DNA of the CDR3: TGTGCCAGCAGTTTATACGGGGGAACCTACGAGCAGTACTCC. Translating gives CASSLYGGTYEQYS.

The J gene is TRBJ2-3, the V gene TRBV6-2 or TRBV6-3, with D perhaps matching TRBD2 (5 bases). CDR1 is MNHEY and CDR2 is SVGEGT in the germline V gene. The CDR3 is 17 amino acids. V was cut by 2 bases and J by 7 bases, with 22 bases left in between. The CDR3 DNA sequence: TGTGCCAGCAGTTACGGTAGGCTAGCTGAAGGGCAGAATACGCAGTATTTT. This encodes CASSYGRLAEGQNTQYF.

The chain is built from TRBV4-2 and TRBJ2-1; D could derive from TRBD1 or TRBD2 (5 bases each). Trimming took 8 bases from V and 9 from J, leaving 26 bases between them. The CDR3 has 16 residues. Germline V lookup: CDR1 LGHNA, CDR2 YNFKEQ. This CDR3 is CASGGTGTDPFAEQFF. CDR3 nucleotides: TGTGCCAGCGGCGGAACCGGGACGGACCCTTTTGCTGAGCAGTTCTTC.

There are many counts of this clonotype. The chain links TRBV5-8 to TRBJ2-5; unclear D gene. CDR1 and CDR2 from the germline V gene are SGHTS and YDEGEE. V shed 0 bases and J shed 4 bases, with 13 bases lying between them. The CDR3 totals 15 residues. The CDR3 coding sequence is TGTGCCAGCAGCTTGGGAATGGACCACCTAGAGACCCAGTACTTC. This sequence encodes CASSLGMDHLETQYF. Full variable domain (missing parts from reference TRBV5-8 and TRBJ2-5): EAGVTQSPTHLIKTRGQQATLRCSPISGHTSVYWYQQALGLGLQFLLWYDEGEERNRGNFPPRFSGRQFPNYSSELNVNALELEDSALYLCASSLGMDHLETQYFGPGTRLLVL.

A word on this clonotype: At one end, the junction sequence differs from germline, possibly due to a read error. The chain joins TRBV27 to TRBJ1-4, with D unresolved. This CDR3 has 13 amino acids. Germline CDR1 is MNHEY and CDR2 is SMNVEV (reference sequence). The CDR3 here is CASSTGMLERLFF. In DNA form, the CDR3 reads TGTGCCAGCAGTACCGGGATGTTAGAAAGACTGTTTTTT.

This clonotype was seen only a few times. The gene calls are TRBV11-2 and TRBJ1-4, with no clear D. V was shortened by 0 bases and J by 2 bases, with 13 bases between the two germline ends. Germline assignment: CDR1 SGHAT and CDR2 FQNNGV. The CDR3 has 17 amino acids. CDR3 nucleotide sequence: TGTGCCAGCAGCTTAGAGTTTTCGACGGATACTAATGAAAAACTGTTTTTT. The encoded protein is CASSLEFSTDTNEKLFF. Looking up the rest from reference TRBV11-2 and TRBJ1-4 gives the full variable domain: EAGVAQSPRYKIIEKRQSVAFWCNPISGHATLYWYQQILGQGPKLLIQFQNNGVVDDSQLPKDRFSAERLKGVDSTLKIQPAKLEDSAVYLCASSLEFSTDTNEKLFFGSGTQLSVL.

The chain links TRBV12-3 or TRBV12-4 to TRBJ2-3, with 7 bases that match TRBD1. The V gene end was trimmed by 4 bases and the J gene end by 2 bases; junction bases not matched to a gene: 9. The CDR3 contains 16 residues. The DNA for the CDR3 is TGTGCCAGCAGTTCCCCAACAGGGGCCATCACAGATACGCAGTATTTT. As protein: CASSSPTGAITDTQYF.

A note on this clonotype: One base away lies a much larger clone, so this may be a sequencing read error. The CDR3 ends on some other residue instead of the conserved phenylalanine or tryptophan, so this is likely a read error. CDR3 DNA: TGTGCCAGCAGCTTGATGGGTCCAAGTCCTGAAGCTTTCCTT. This encodes CASSLMGPSPEAFL. The V and J genes are TRBV5-6 and TRBJ1-1; D is uncertain. Between the trimmed V and J ends, which lost 1 base and 6 bases, there was a span of 13 bases. The CDR3 consists of 14 residues. Germline V lookup: CDR1 SGHDT, CDR2 YYEEEE.

As regards this clonotype: Since a much larger clone is just one base distant, this may be a read error. The chain employs TRBV5-6 and TRBJ1-1; possible D gene TRBD1, 5 bases. The CDR3 has 12 amino acids. Germline-derived CDR1 and CDR2 are SGHDT and YYEEEE. The germline V and J ends were trimmed by 2 bases and 10 bases, with 12 bases remaining between them. The CDR3 DNA is TGTGCCAGCAGCTTCGGGACTCCTGTAGCTTTCTTT. Translated: CASSFGTPVAFF.

This clonotype appeared many times. This chain uses TRBV6-4 with TRBJ1-1; D unclear. Trimming pared 5 bases from V and 4 bases from J, leaving 11 bases between. Looked up from germline, CDR1 is MRHNA and CDR2 is SNTAGT. The CDR3 extends over 13 amino acids. The CDR3 sequence is CASSTVPGTEAFF. CDR3 nucleotides: TGTGCCAGCAGTACCGTCCCGGGCACTGAAGCTTTCTTT.

The chain is built from TRBV6-5 and TRBJ2-1, with 7 bases identical to TRBD1. This CDR3 has 15 residues. Germline CDR1 reads MNHEY; CDR2 reads SVGAGI. Trimming at V came to 6 bases and at J to 9 bases, leaving 14 bases not matched to a gene. CDR3 residues: CASRNRGQPHLEQFF. The CDR3 DNA reads TGTGCCAGCAGAAACCGGGGACAGCCACATCTTGAGCAGTTCTTC.

At least ten counts were recorded for this clonotype. The chain joins TRBV7-9 to TRBJ2-6; no definite D call. Germline CDR1 and CDR2: SEHNR and FQNEAQ (reference sequence). The CDR3 is made up of 15 amino acids. The V and J ends lost 5 bases and 2 bases respectively, with 10 bases between them. CDR3: CASSPSDAGANVLTF. For the CDR3, the DNA is TGTGCCAGCAGCCCCAGTGATGCTGGGGCCAACGTCCTGACTTTC.

The chain is built from TRBV7-9 and TRBJ2-7; no reliable D call. The germline V and J ends were trimmed by 5 bases and 5 bases, with 13 bases remaining between them. Looked up from germline, CDR1 is SEHNR and CDR2 is FQNEAQ (reference sequence). CDR3 size: 13 residues. DNA for the CDR3: TGTGCCAGCAGCCTGCTGGGTTCCGACGAGCAGTACTTC. As protein: CASSLLGSDEQYF.

The chain carries TRBV9 and TRBJ2-1, with D possibly being TRBD2 (6 bases). The germline V and J ends were trimmed by 1 base and 0 bases, with 8 bases remaining between them. CDR1 and CDR2 from the germline V gene are SGDLS and YYNGEE. This CDR3 has 15 amino acids. The CDR3 loop is CASSVRGNSYNEQFF. The CDR3, as DNA: TGTGCCAGCAGCGTACGGGGGAACTCCTACAATGAGCAGTTCTTC.

As regards this clonotype: At one end the junction does not follow the germline gene, possibly because of a read error. The genes are TRBV7-9 and TRBJ2-6; 9 bases line up with TRBD2. Germline V gives CDR1 SEHNR, CDR2 FQNEAQ (reference sequence). The CDR3 is 19 residues long. CDR3 DNA sequence: TGTGCCAGCAGCTTAACAATAGCGGGGGTTCCCTCTGGGGCCACCGTCCTGCCTTTC. As protein: CASSLTIAGVPSGATVLPF.

The chain couples TRBV12-3 or TRBV12-4 to TRBJ2-5, with 7 bases matching TRBD1. J lost 1 base, V lost 5 bases, and 4 bases had no gene match. This CDR3 contains 14 residues. CDR3 in amino acids: CASSHRDSQETQYF. Written as DNA, the CDR3 is TGTGCCAGCAGTCATCGGGACAGCCAAGAGACCCAGTACTTC.

CDR3 bases: TGCAGAGCCTCCAGACTAGGCACAGCTCCGCAGTATTTT. It is translated as CRASRLGTAPQYF. The chain combines TRBV20-1 with TRBJ2-3; D is possibly TRBD2 (6 bases). Germline V gene data show CDR1 as DFQATT and CDR2 as SNEGSKA (reference sequence). The CDR3 consists of 13 residues.

Details on this clonotype: One base away lies a much larger clone, so this may be a sequencing read error. The V call is TRBV6-1, the J call TRBJ2-2; 9 nucleotides match TRBD1. With 4 bases clipped from V and 7 bases from J, the junction kept 7 bases outside the gene matches. This CDR3 has 15 residues. The germline V gene has CDR1 MNHNS and CDR2 SASEGT. The CDR3 sequence is CASSGGTGLVGELFF. Written as DNA, the CDR3 is TGTGCCAGCAGTGGAGGGACAGGGCTGGTCGGGGAGCTGTTTTTT.

This clonotype was counted between two and nine times. Because the CDR3's place on the DNA is in doubt, the DNA is left out and the CDR3 is given as listed by TCRdb. The chain is built from TRBV20-1 and TRBJ1-6; TRBD1, the D gene given by the table, was not confirmed from the DNA. The CDR3 length is 15 residues, termini included. Per the germline V gene, CDR1 is DFQATT and CDR2 is SNEGSKA (reference sequence). Here the CDR3 reads CSARVVAGGNSPLRF.